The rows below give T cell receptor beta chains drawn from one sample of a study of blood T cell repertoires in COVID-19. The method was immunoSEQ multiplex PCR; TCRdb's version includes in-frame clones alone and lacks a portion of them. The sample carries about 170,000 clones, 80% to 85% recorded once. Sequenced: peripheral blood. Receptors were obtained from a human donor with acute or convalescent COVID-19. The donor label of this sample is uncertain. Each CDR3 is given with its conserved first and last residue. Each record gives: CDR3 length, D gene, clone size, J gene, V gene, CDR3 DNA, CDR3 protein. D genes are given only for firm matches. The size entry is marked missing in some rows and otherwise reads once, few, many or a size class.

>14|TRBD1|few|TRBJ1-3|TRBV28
TGTGCCAGCACGCGGACAGGGGCCCTGGGCACCATATATTTT
CASTRTGALGTIYF
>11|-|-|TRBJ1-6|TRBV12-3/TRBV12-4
TGTGCCAGCAGAGGAGCTACACCCCTCCACTTT
CASRGATPLHF
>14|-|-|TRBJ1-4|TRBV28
TGTGCCAGCCTGAAGGGGGGGGCTAATGAAAAACTGTTTTTT
CASLKGGANEKLFF
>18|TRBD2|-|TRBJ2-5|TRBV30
TGTGCCTGGAGTGTCCTCTGGCCCCGGAGCGGGGGGGAGGAGACCCAGTACTTC
CAWSVLWPRSGGEETQYF
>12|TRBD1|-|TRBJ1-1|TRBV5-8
TGTGCCAGCAGCCATTTACAGGGGGTAGCTTTCTTT
CASSHLQGVAFF
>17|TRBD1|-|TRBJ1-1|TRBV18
TGTGCCAGCTCACCTTCTTCCTCCGGGACAGGGAACACTGAAGCTTTCTTT
CASSPSSSGTGNTEAFF
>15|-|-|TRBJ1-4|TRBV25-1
TGTGCCAGCAGTGCCGGACACGCGTTTAATGAAAAACTGTTTTTT
CASSAGHAFNEKLFF
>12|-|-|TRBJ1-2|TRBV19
TGTGCCAGTAAAGGACAGCCCTATGGCTACACCTTC
CASKGQPYGYTF
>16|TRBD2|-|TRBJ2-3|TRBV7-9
TGTGCCAGCAGCCAAGGAGAGCGGGGGGGCGCAGATACGCAGTATTTT
CASSQGERGGADTQYF
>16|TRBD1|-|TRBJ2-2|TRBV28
TGTGCCAGCAGTACTCGACAGGGGGTCAACACCGGGGAGCTGTTTTTT
CASSTRQGVNTGELFF
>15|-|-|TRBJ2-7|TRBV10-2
TGCGCCAGCAGTGGAGTGGAGATCCTGTCCTACGAGCAGTACTTC
CASSGVEILSYEQYF
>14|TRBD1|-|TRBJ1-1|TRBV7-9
TGTGCCAGCATTTCGACAGGGGGAACTACTGAAGCTTTCTTT
CASISTGGTTEAFF
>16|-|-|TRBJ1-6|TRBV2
TGTGCCAGCAGTGGGGGTGCGGGGGCGCGGAATTCACCCCTCCACTTT
CASSGGAGARNSPLHF
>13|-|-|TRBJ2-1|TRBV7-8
TGTGCCAGCAGCTTAGGAGGGAGAAATGAGCAGTTCTTC
CASSLGGRNEQFF
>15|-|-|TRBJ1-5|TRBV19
TGTGCCAGTAGTATAGATCGGGGGGTAGGGCAGCCCCAGCATTTT
CASSIDRGVGQPQHF
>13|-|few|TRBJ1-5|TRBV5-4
TGTGCCAGCAGCCCTTCTCCGGGTCAGCCCCAGCATTTT
CASSPSPGQPQHF
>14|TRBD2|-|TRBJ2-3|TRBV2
TGTGCCAGCAGTGACCGACTAGCGACCGATACGCAGTATTTT
CASSDRLATDTQYF
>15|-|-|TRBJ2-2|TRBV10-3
TGTGCCACCCGAGCCTGGGAAGCGGACACCGGGGAGCTGTTTTTT
CATRAWEADTGELFF
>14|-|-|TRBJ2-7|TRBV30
TGTGCCTGGAGTGTAACCGGGGGAGGCTACGAGCAGTACTTC
CAWSVTGGGYEQYF
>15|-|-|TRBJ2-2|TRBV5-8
TGTGCCAGCAGACGCGGCGGTTCGAACACCGGGGAGCTGTTTTTT
CASRRGGSNTGELFF
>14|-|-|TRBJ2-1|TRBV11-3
TGTGCCAGCAGCTTAGATCGCCAGGGGAGTAGGCAGTTCTTC
CASSLDRQGSRQFF
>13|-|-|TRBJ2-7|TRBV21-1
TGTGCCAGCAGCCGAGGGGGCAGGTACGAGCAGTACTTC
CASSRGGRYEQYF
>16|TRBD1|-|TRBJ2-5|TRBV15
TGTGCCACCAGCACCCGTACAACCGGGACAGGAGAGACCCAGTACTTC
CATSTRTTGTGETQYF
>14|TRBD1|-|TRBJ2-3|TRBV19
TGTGCCAGTAGGCCGACAGGGTTCTCAGATACGCAGTATTTT
CASRPTGFSDTQYF
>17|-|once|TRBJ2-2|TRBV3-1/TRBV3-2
TGTGCCAGCAGCCAAGGTTCGCAGGGGTACTACACCGGGGAGCTGTTTTTT
CASSQGSQGYYTGELFF
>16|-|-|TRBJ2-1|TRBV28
TGTGCCAGCAGAACCCCTAGAGTGGACTCCTACAATGAGCAGTTCTTC
CASRTPRVDSYNEQFF
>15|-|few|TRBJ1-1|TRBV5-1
TGCGCCAGCAGCCAATTAGGAGGGGAGTTCGCTGAAGCTTTCTTT
CASSQLGGEFAEAFF
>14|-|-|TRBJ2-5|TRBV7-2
TGTGCCAGCAGCCTTGTTAGCGGCAAAGAGACCCAGTACTTC
CASSLVSGKETQYF
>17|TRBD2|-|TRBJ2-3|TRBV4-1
TGCGCCAGCACCCCTGGACTAGCGGGAGGAAGGACAGATACGCAGTATTTT
CASTPGLAGGRTDTQYF
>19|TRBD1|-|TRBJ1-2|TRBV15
TGTGCCACCAGCCACTCCCCCGGGGCAGGGGGATTCGCTAACTATGGCTACACCTTC
CATSHSPGAGGFANYGYTF
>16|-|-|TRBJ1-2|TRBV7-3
TGTGCCAGCAGCCCCGGGGCCCCCACAGGGTATGATGGCTACACCTTC
CASSPGAPTGYDGYTF
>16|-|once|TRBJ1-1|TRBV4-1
TGCGCCAGCAGCCCGCCGGACAGACCCATGAACACTGAAGCTTTCTTT
CASSPPDRPMNTEAFF
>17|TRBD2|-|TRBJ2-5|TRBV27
TGTGCCAGCAGTTTGGGACCGGGACTAGCGGGGCAAGAGACCCAGTACTTC
CASSLGPGLAGQETQYF
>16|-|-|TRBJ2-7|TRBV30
TGTGCCTGGAGTGACCCCTCGGAGCGGGCCTCCTACGAGCAGTACTTC
CAWSDPSERASYEQYF
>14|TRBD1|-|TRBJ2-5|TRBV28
TGTGCCAGCAGACAACAGGGGGCCAGGGAGACCCAGTACTTC
CASRQQGARETQYF
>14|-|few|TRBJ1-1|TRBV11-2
TGTGCCAGCGCGGGGGTACGCCATAAGTTTGAAGCTTTCTTT
CASAGVRHKFEAFF
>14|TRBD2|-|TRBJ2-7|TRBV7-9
TGTGCCAGCAGCTTAAGGGAGGGCCCCTACGAGCAGTACTTC
CASSLREGPYEQYF
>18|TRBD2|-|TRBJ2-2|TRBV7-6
TGTGCCAGCAGCCGTACACCCGATAGCGGGGGGAACACCGGGGAGCTGTTTTTT
CASSRTPDSGGNTGELFF
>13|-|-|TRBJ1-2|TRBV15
TGTGCCACCAGCGGTCAGGGAGGAAATGGCTACACCTTC
CATSGQGGNGYTF
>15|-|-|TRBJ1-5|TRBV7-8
TGTGCCAGCAGAAAAACAGGGACCTCCAATCAGCCCCAGCATTTT
CASRKTGTSNQPQHF
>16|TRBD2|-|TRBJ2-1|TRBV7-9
TGTGCCAGCAGCTTCGCACTAGCGGACGACTACAATGAGCAGTTCTTC
CASSFALADDYNEQFF
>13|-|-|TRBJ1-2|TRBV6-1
TGTGCCAGCAGTGATGCCAGAAGCTATGGCTACACCTTC
CASSDARSYGYTF
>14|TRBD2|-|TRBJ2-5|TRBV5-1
TGCGCCAGCAGCTTGGCGGGGGGGCCTGAGACCCAGTACTTC
CASSLAGGPETQYF
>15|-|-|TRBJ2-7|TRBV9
TGTGCCAGCAGCGCGGGCCCGGGAACAACCTACGAGCAGTACTTC
CASSAGPGTTYEQYF
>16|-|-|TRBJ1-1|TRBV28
TGTGCCAGCAGTAGCCCTCCCGGGGTTTCGAACACTGAAGCTTTCTTT
CASSSPPGVSNTEAFF